This T cell receptor beta chain is drawn from a study of blood T cell repertoires in COVID-19. This CDR3 contains 12 residues. Germline values: CDR1 WNHNN, CDR2 SYGVQD (reference sequence). Trimming cost V 5 bases and J 7 bases; bases outside gene matches: 4. Per the authors' pipeline: Amplification from reference gene primers served as the basis for estimated nucleated cell counts. The data were produced by immunoSEQ multiplex PCR, yet TCRdb's version contains in-frame clones alone and is incomplete. V and J calls and clone size come straight from that table; D and trimming were deduced from the DNA. The sample comprises over 120,000 clones, roughly 87% of which are singletons, and 1.5% to 2% rests with the top ten.

The sequence was obtained from a man aged 65 to 85 with acute or convalescent COVID-19. The V call is TRBV10-1, the J call TRBJ2-7, with 8 bases that match TRBD1. The specimen was peripheral blood. The CDR3 here is CASSFTGGEQYF. Here the CDR3 DNA reads TGCGCCAGCAGTTTCACAGGGGGAGAGCAGTACTTC.